This T cell receptor (beta chain) was recovered during a study of vaccination and CD4 T cells after COVID-19. As for the study in general: The study enrolled six male and four female convalescents, two of whom were Hispanic.

The CDR3 runs 15 residues. Germline V lookup: CDR1 MNHEY, CDR2 SVGEGT. J gave up 5 bases and V 2 bases, and 8 bases lay outside the gene matches. CD4+ T cells that had been cultured provided DNA sequenced with the Oncomine TCR Beta short-read assay. TCRdb fed the PCR reads into MiXCR, producing one record per CDR3 protein. Here the sample spans 10,000 or so distinct CDR3 sequences, approximately 80% being singletons. Treatment noted: approximately 9-day PBMC culture with coronavirus spike peptide pools or control peptides (ViraFEST assay). With regard to this clonotype: Its antigen is currently unknown.

The TCR was taken from a human donor who had recovered from COVID-19. The chain links TRBV6-2 or TRBV6-3 to TRBJ1-1, with 7 positions matching TRBD1. Sequencing used CD4+ T cells from blood, cultured in vitro. CDR3 DNA sequence: TGTGCCAGCAGTTACGGAGGGGCAGGGGGGACTGAAGCTTTCTTT. It yields the protein CASSYGGAGGTEAFF.